This passage covers 7 T cell receptor beta chains from one sample sequenced in a study of blood T cell repertoires in COVID-19. Only in-frame clones appear in the TCRdb table, and some are missing; sequencing was by immunoSEQ multiplex PCR. The data show 150,000 to 200,000 clones, with approximately 85% seen just once and around 7.5% held by the top ten. Sequenced input: peripheral blood. These receptors were obtained from a woman aged 60-70 years with acute or convalescent COVID-19.

This clone has just one count. This chain links TRBV24-1 with TRBJ1-2; D is unresolved. Germline V gene data show CDR1 as KGHDR and CDR2 as SFDVKD. The CDR3 contains 13 residues. Trimming left V 0 bases short and J 7 bases short, with 8 bases between. CDR3 nucleotides: TGTGCCACCAGTGATTTGCAACAGAGTGGCTACACCTTC. It translates to CATSDLQQSGYTF.

The V and J genes are TRBV21-1 and TRBJ2-7; the D call of TRBD1 is as the table states it, not checked on the DNA. TRBV21-1 is a pseudogene locus. The length of the CDR3 is 15 residues. The CDR3 DNA follows: TGTGCCAGCAGCCTTACGGCGGGACAGGGAGACGAGCAGTACGTC. This encodes CASSLTAGQGDEQYV.

The CDR3 sequence is CASSPGQGWNEQFF. CDR3 sequence (DNA): TGTGCCAGTAGTCCGGGACAGGGGTGGAATGAGCAGTTCTTC. The rearrangement joins TRBV19 to TRBJ2-1; TRBD1 agrees at 10 bases. The V gene end was trimmed by 5 bases and the J gene end by 7 bases; junction bases not matched to a gene: 5. CDR3 length equals 14 residues. The germline CDR1 and CDR2 sequences are LNHDA and SQIVND (reference sequence).

The chain is built from TRBV6-5 and TRBJ2-2, with 11 bases matching TRBD1. The CDR3 runs 15 residues. Germline V gene data show CDR1 as MNHEY and CDR2 as SVGAGI. V was pared by 6 bases and J by 6 bases, with 6 bases of the junction left unmatched. CDR3 in amino acids: CASRGQGAIAGELFF. CDR3 coding DNA: TGTGCCAGCAGAGGACAGGGGGCAATAGCCGGGGAGCTGTTTTTT.

The chain has TRBV27 and TRBJ1-2; TRBD1 matches 7 bases. The CDR3 runs to 17 residues. Germline loops: CDR1 MNHEY, CDR2 SMNVEV (reference sequence). V was pared by 6 bases and J by 7 bases, with 20 bases of the junction left unmatched. For the CDR3, the DNA is TGTGCCAGCAGATTTTTTATCGGGACAGCAACAAGTGGTGGCTACACCTTC. This gives the protein CASRFFIGTATSGGYTF.

The J gene is TRBJ1-5, the V gene TRBV2; D not certain. The V and J ends lost 8 bases and 2 bases respectively, with 13 bases between them. The CDR3 has 14 residues. Germline lookup yields CDR1 SNHLY and CDR2 FYNNEI. The CDR3 nucleotides are TGTGCCAGCCGTAGGACTTTGGGCAATCAGCCCCAGCATTTT. Translation: CASRRTLGNQPQHF.

This sequence joins TRBV15 and TRBJ2-5; D unresolved. The V and J ends lost 3 bases and 5 bases respectively, with 16 bases between them. In germline, CDR1 is LNHNV, CDR2 YYDKDF (reference sequence). The CDR3 is 15 amino acids. CDR3 sequence (DNA): TGTGCCACCAGCAGTGACGGCGTGGGCTGGGAGACCCAGTACTTC. Protein product: CATSSDGVGWETQYF.